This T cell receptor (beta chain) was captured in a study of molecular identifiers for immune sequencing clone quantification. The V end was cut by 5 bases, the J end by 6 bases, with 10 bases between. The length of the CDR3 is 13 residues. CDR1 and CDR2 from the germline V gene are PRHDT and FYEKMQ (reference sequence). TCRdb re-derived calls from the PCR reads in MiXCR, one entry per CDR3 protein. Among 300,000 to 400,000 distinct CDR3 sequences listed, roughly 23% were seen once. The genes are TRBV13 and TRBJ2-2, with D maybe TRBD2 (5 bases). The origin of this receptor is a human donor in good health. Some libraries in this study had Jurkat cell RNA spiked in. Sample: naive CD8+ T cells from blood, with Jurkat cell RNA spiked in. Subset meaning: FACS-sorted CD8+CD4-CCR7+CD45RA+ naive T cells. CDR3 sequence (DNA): TGTGCCAGCAGCCCGGACTGGGCCGGGGAGCTGTTTTTT. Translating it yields CASSPDWAGELFF.